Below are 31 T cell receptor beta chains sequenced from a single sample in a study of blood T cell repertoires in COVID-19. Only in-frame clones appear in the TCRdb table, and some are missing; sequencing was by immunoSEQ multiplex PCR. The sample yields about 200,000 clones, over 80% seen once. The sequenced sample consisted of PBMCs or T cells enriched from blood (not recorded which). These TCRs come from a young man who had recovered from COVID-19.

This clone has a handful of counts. The chain's CDR3 is CASSIGTGGRGNQPQHF. The DNA of the CDR3 is TGTGCCAGTAGTATTGGGACAGGGGGCCGCGGCAATCAGCCCCAGCATTTT. The rearrangement links TRBV19 to TRBJ1-5; 12 bases are a match to TRBD1. Germline assignment: CDR1 LNHDA and CDR2 SQIVND (reference sequence). The CDR3 is 17 amino acids. Trimming cost V 3 bases and J 2 bases; bases outside gene matches: 5.

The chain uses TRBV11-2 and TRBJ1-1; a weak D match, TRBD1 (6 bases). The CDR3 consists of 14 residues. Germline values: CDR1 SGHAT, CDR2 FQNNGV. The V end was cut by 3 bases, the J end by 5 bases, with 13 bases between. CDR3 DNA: TGTGCCAGCAGCTTTGACAGGCTAGGGACTGAAGCTTTCTTT. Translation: CASSFDRLGTEAFF.

The CDR3 sequence is CASRSTGWNSPLHF. CDR3 DNA: TGTGCCAGCAGGTCGACAGGGTGGAATTCACCCCTCCACTTT. The chain joins TRBV11-2 to TRBJ1-6; 7 bases fit TRBD1. This CDR3 is built from 14 residues. The germline gives CDR1 SGHAT, CDR2 FQNNGV. With V trimmed by 6 bases and J by 7 bases, 6 bases remained unmatched.

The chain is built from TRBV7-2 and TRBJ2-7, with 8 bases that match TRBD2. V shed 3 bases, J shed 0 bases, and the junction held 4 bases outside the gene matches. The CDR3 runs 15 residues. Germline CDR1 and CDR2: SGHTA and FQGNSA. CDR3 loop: CASSFSGKGSYEQYF. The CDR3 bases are TGTGCCAGCAGCTTTAGCGGGAAAGGCTCCTACGAGCAGTACTTC. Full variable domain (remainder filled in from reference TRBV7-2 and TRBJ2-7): GAGVSQSPSNKVTEKGKDVELRCDPISGHTALYWYRQSLGQGLEFLIYFQGNSAPDKSGLPSDRFSAERTGGSVSTLTIQRTQQEDSAVYLCASSFSGKGSYEQYFGPGTRLTVT.

CDR3 DNA: TGTGCCAGCAGCGGGACTAGCGGGAGCTCCTACAATGAGCAGTTCTTC. It translates to CASSGTSGSSYNEQFF. This sequence joins TRBV9 and TRBJ2-1, with 13 bases lining up with TRBD2. The CDR3 covers 16 residues. Germline V CDR1 and CDR2: SGDLS, YYNGEE. J gave up 0 bases and V 3 bases, and 0 bases lay outside the gene matches.

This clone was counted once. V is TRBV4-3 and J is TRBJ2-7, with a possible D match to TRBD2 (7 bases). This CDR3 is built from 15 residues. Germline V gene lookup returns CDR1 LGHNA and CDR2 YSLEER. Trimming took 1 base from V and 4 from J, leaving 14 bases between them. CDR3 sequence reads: CASSQVGGRGYEQYF. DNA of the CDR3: TGCGCCAGCAGCCAAGTAGGGGGGAGGGGGTACGAGCAGTACTTC.

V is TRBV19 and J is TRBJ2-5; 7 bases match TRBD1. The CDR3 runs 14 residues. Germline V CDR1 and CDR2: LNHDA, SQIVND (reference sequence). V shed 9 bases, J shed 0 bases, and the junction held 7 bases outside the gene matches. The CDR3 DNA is TGTGCCAGCTCGACAGGGACGAACCAAGAGACCCAGTACTTC. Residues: CASSTGTNQETQYF.

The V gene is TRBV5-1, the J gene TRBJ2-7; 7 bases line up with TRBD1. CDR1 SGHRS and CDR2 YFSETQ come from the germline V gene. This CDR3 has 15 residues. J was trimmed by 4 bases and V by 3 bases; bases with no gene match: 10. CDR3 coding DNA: TGCGCCAGCAGCTCCGGAGACAGGGCTGTTTACGAGCAGTACTTC. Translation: CASSSGDRAVYEQYF.

CDR3 coding DNA: TGTGCCAGCAGCTCCGGGACAGCAAGCAATCAGCCCCAGCATTTT. This translates into CASSSGTASNQPQHF. The chain carries TRBV7-2 and TRBJ1-5, with TRBD1 matching over 7 bases. The CDR3 length is 15 residues. With V trimmed by 4 bases and J by 1 base, 4 bases remained unmatched. Per germline, CDR1 SGHTA and CDR2 FQGNSA.

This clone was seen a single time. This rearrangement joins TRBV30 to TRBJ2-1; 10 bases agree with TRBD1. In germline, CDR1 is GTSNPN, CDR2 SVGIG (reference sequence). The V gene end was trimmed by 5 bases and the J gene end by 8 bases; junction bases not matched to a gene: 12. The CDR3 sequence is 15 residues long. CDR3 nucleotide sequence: TGTGCCTGGGGCCTCACGGGACAGGGGTATGATGAGCAGTTCTTC. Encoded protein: CAWGLTGQGYDEQFF.

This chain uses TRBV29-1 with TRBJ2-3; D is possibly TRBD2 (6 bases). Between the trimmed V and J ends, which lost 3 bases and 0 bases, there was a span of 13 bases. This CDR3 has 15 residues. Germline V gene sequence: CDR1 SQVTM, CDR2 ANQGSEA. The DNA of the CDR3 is TGCAGCGTTGACGGGACTGACACTAGCACAGATACGCAGTATTTT. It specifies CSVDGTDTSTDTQYF.

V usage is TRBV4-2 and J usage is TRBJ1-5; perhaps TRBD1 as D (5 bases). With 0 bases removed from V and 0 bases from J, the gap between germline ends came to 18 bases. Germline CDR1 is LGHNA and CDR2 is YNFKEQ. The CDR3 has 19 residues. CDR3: CASSQDQRQSFYSNQPQHF. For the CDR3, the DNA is TGTGCCAGCAGCCAAGATCAGCGACAGAGTTTTTATAGCAATCAGCCCCAGCATTTT.

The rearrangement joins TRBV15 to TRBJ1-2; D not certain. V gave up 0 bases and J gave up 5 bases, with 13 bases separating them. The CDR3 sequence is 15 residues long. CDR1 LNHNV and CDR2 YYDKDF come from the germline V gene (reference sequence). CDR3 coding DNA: TGTGCCACCAGCAGAGATTCTTGGGGAGGATATGGCTACACCTTC. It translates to CATSRDSWGGYGYTF.

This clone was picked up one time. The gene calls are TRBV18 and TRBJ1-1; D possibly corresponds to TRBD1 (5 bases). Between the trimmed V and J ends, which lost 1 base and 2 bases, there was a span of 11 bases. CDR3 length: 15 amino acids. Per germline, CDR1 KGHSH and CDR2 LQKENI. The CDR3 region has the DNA TGTGCCAGCTCACCACAACAGACAGATAACACTGAAGCTTTCTTT. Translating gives CASSPQQTDNTEAFF.

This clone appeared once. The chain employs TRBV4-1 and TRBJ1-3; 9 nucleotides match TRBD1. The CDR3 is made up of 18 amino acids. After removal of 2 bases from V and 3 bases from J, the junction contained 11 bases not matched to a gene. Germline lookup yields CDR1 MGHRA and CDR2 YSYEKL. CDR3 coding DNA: TGCGCCAGCAGCCAAAGGGGAGTCGACAGGGGGAATGGAAACACCATATATTTT. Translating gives CASSQRGVDRGNGNTIYF.

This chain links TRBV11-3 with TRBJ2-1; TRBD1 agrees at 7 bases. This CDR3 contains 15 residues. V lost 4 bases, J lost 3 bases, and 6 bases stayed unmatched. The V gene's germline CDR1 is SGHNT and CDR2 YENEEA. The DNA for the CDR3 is TGTGCCAGCAGCTCAGGGGGAAACGGCTACAATGAGCAGTTCTTC. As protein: CASSSGGNGYNEQFF.

The chain's CDR3 is CASSYQGADYGYTF. The CDR3, as DNA: TGTGCCAGCAGTTATCAGGGGGCGGACTATGGCTACACCTTC. V and J are TRBV6-6 and TRBJ1-2, with 8 nucleotides matching TRBD1. CDR1 MNHNY and CDR2 SVGAGI come from the germline V gene (reference sequence). The V and J ends lost 3 bases and 3 bases, in that order; junction bases with no gene match: 3. The CDR3 contains 14 residues.

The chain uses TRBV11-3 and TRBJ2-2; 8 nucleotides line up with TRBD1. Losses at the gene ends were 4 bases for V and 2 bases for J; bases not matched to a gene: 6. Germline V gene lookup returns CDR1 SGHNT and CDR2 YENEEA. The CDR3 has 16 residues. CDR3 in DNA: TGTGCCAGCAGCTCCAGGGGGCAAAGAAACACCGGGGAGCTGTTTTTT. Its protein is CASSSRGQRNTGELFF.

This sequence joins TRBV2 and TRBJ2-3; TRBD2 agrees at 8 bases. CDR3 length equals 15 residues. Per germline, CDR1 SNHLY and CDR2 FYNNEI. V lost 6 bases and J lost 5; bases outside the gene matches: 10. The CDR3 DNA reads TGTGCCAGCAGAACGGGACTAGGTAGGGTAGATACGCAGTATTTT. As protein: CASRTGLGRVDTQYF.

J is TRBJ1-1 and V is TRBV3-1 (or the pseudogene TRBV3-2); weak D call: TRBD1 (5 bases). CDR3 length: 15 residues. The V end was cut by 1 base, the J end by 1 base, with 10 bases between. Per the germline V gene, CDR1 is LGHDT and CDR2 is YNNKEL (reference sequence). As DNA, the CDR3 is TGTGCCAGCAGCCAAGTTCTGACAGAGAACACTGAAGCTTTCTTT. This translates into CASSQVLTENTEAFF.

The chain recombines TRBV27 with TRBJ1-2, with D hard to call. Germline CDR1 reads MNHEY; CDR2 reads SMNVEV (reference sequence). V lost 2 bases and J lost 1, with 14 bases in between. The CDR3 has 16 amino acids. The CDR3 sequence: CASSLIFEGINYGYTF. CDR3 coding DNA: TGTGCCAGCAGTTTAATCTTTGAGGGAATTAACTATGGCTACACCTTC.

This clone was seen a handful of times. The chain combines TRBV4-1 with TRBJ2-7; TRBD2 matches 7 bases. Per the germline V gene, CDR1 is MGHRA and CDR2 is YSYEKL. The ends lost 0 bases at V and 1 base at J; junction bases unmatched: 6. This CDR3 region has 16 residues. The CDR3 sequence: CASSQDLGGSSYEQYF. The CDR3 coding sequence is TGCGCCAGCAGCCAAGATTTAGGCGGGAGTTCCTACGAGCAGTACTTC.

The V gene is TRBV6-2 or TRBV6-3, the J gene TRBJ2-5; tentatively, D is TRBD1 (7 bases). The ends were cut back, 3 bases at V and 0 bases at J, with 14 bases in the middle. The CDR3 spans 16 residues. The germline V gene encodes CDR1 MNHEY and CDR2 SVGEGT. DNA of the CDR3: TGTGCCAGCAGTTATGACGCCAGGGGGGACCAAGAGACCCAGTACTTC. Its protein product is CASSYDARGDQETQYF.

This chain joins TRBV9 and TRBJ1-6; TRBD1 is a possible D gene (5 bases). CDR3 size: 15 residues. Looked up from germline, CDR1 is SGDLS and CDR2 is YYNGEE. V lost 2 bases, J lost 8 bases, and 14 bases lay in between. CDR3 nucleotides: TGTGCCAGCAGCGTGGCGGGGTGGGGGGATTCACCCCTCCACTTT. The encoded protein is CASSVAGWGDSPLHF.

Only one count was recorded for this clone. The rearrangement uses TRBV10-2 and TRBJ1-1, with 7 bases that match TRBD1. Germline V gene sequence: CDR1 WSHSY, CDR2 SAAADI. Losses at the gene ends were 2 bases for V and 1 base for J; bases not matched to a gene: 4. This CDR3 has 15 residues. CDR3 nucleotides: TGCGCCAGCAGTGAGACAGGGGCGAAGAACACTGAAGCTTTCTTT. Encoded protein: CASSETGAKNTEAFF.

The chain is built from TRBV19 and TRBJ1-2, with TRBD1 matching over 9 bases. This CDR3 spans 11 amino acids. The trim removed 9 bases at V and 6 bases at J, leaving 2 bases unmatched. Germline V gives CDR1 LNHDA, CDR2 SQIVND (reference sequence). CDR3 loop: CARGQGNGYTF. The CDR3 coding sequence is TGTGCCAGAGGACAGGGGAATGGCTACACCTTC.

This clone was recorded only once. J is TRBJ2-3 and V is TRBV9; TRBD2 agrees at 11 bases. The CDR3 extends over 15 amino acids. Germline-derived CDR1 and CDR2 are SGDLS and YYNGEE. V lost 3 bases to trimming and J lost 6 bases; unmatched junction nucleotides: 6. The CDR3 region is CASSGSGGALDTQYF. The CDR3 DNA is TGTGCCAGCAGCGGTAGCGGGGGGGCACTTGATACGCAGTATTTT.

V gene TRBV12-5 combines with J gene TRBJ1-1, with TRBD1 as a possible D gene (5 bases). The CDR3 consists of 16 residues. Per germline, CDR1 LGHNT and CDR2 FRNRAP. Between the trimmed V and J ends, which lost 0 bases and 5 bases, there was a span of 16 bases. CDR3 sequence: CASGLVLAGAGTEAFF. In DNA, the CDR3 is TGTGCTAGTGGTTTGGTACTCGCTGGGGCGGGGACTGAAGCTTTCTTT.

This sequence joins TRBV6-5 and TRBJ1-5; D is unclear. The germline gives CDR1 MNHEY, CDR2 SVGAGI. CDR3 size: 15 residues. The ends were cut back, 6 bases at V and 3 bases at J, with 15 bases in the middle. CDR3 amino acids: CASSQREVDNQPQHF. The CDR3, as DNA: TGTGCCAGCAGCCAACGCGAGGTGGACAATCAGCCCCAGCATTTT.

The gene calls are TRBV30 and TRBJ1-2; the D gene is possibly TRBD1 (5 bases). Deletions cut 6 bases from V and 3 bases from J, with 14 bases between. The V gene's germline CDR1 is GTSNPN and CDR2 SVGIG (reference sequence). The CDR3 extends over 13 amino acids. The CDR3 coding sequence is TGTGCCTGTAGGAACTGGGGGGACTATGGCTACACCTTC. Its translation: CACRNWGDYGYTF.

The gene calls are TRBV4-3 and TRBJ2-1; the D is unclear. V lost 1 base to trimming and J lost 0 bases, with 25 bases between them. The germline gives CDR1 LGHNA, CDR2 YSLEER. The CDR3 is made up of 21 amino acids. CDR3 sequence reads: CASSQGSLVGQSRSSYNEQFF. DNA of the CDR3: TGCGCCAGCAGCCAAGGGTCGTTAGTGGGTCAAAGTCGGAGCTCCTACAATGAGCAGTTCTTC.